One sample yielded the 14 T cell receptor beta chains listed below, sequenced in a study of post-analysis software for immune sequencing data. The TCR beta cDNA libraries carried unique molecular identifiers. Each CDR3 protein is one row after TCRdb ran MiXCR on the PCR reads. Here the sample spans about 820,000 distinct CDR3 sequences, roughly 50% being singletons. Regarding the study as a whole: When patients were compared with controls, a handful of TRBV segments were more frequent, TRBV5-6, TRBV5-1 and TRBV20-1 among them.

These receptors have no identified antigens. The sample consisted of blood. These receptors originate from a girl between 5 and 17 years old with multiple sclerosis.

The CDR3 protein is CASSFLTGGSDNEQFF. CDR3 nucleotides: TGTGCCAGCAGCTTCCTTACAGGGGGTAGCGACAATGAGCAGTTCTTC. The chain couples TRBV5-6 to TRBJ2-1; 8 bases match TRBD1. The germline V gene has CDR1 SGHDT and CDR2 YYEEEE. The CDR3 is 16 amino acids. V lost 2 bases, J lost 5 bases, and 9 bases stayed unmatched.

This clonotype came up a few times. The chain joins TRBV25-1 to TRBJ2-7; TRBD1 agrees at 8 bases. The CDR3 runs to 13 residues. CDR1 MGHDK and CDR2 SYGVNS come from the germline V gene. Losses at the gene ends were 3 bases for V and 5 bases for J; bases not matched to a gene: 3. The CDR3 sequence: CASSETGVDEQYF. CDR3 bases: TGTGCCAGCAGTGAGACAGGGGTGGACGAGCAGTACTTC.

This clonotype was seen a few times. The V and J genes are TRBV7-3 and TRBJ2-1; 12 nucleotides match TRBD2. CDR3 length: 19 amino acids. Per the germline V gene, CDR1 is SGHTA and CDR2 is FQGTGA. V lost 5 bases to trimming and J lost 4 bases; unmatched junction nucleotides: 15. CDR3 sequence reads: CASSTTGTSGPLGYNEQFF. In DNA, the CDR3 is TGTGCCAGCAGCACAACCGGGACTAGCGGGCCGCTGGGGTACAATGAGCAGTTCTTC.

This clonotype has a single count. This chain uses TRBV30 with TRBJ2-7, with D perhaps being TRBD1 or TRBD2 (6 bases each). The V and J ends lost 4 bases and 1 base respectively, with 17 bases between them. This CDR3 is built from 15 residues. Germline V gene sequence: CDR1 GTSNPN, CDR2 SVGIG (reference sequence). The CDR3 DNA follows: TGTGCCTGGAAGGAGGGGGAACGGATATCCTACGAGCAGTACTTC. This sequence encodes CAWKEGERISYEQYF.

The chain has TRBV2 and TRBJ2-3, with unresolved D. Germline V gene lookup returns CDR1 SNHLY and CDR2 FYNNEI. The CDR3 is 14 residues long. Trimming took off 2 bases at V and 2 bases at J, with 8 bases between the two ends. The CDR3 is CASSERVFTDTQYF. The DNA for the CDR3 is TGTGCCAGCAGTGAACGCGTCTTCACAGATACGCAGTATTTT.

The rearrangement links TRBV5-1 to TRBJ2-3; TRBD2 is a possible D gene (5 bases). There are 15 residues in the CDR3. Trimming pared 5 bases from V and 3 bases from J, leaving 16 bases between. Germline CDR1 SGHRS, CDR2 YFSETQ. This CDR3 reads CASRSWEMPTDTQYF. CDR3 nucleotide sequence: TGCGCCAGCAGATCCTGGGAGATGCCAACAGATACGCAGTATTTT.

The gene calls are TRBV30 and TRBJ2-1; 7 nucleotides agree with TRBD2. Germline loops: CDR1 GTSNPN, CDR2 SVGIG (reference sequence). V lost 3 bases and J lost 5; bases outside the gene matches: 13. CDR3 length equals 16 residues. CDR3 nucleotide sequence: TGTGCCTGGAGCCGGTTCTCGGCGGGAGTTAACAATGAGCAGTTCTTC. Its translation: CAWSRFSAGVNNEQFF.

The CDR3, as DNA: TGTGCCAGCAGCTTAGGACTAGCGGGAACGACCTTCGGGTACGAGCAGTACTTC. This codes for CASSLGLAGTTFGYEQYF. The chain combines TRBV11-2 with TRBJ2-7; 11 bases agree with TRBD2. This CDR3 has 18 residues. Trimming cost V 1 base and J 4 bases; bases outside gene matches: 12. Germline V lookup: CDR1 SGHAT, CDR2 FQNNGV.

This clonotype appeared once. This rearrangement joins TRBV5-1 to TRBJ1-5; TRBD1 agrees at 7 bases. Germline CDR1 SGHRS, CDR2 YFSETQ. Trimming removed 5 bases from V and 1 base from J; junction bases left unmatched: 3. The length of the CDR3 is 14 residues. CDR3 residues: CASREGASNQPQHF. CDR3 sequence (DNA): TGCGCCAGCAGGGAGGGGGCAAGCAATCAGCCCCAGCATTTT.

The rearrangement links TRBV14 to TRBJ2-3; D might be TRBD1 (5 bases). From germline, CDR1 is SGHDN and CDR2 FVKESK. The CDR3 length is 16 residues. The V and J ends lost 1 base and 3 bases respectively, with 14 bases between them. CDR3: CASSQGAPGQTDTQYF. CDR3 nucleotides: TGTGCCAGCAGCCAAGGGGCTCCCGGACAAACAGATACGCAGTATTTT.

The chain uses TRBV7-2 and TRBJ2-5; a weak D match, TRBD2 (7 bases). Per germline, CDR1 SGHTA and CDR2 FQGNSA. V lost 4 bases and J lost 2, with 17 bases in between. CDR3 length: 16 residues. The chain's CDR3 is CASSSWTEREQETQYF. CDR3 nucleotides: TGTGCCAGCAGCTCCTGGACAGAGCGGGAACAAGAGACCCAGTACTTC.

The CDR3 protein is CASSTGRGGWTEAFF. CDR3 in DNA: TGTGCCAGCAGCACAGGGAGGGGCGGCTGGACTGAAGCTTTCTTT. The gene calls are TRBV7-3 and TRBJ1-1; D is perhaps TRBD1 (6 bases). Between the trimmed V and J ends, which lost 5 bases and 5 bases, there was a span of 18 bases. Looked up from germline, CDR1 is SGHTA and CDR2 is FQGTGA. The CDR3 is 15 amino acids.

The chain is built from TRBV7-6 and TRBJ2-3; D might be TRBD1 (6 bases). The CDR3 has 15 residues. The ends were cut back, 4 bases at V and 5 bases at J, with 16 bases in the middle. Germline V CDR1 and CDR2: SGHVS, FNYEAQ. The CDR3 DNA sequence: TGTGCCAGCAGCTCAATACAGGGACGTGGAGATACGCAGTATTTT. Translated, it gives CASSSIQGRGDTQYF.

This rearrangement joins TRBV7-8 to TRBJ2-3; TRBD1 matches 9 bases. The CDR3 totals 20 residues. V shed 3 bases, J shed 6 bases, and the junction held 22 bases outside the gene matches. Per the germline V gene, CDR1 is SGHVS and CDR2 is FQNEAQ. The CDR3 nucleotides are TGTGCCAGCAGCTTCTTGGGGATGTGGCGTCGGACAGGGGCGGTGGATACGCAGTATTTT. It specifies CASSFLGMWRRTGAVDTQYF.